The TCR beta chain under discussion was sequenced for a study of technical replicates of blood from a few donors. Germline V gives CDR1 SEHNR, CDR2 FQNEAQ (reference sequence). Trimming removed 2 bases from V and 6 bases from J; junction bases left unmatched: 7. The CDR3 is 15 residues long. The protocol was immunoSEQ multiplex PCR, while the TCRdb copy is restricted to in-frame clones and leaves out a portion. The sample holds around 70,000 clones, approximately 93% seen once. The sequence was collected from a human donor in good health. V usage is TRBV7-9 and J usage is TRBJ2-7, with TRBD1 matching over 10 bases. Sequenced: T cells isolated from PBMCs. The CDR3 loop reads CASSLWGQGSGEQYF. CDR3 nucleotides: TGTGCCAGCAGCTTATGGGGACAGGGGTCGGGCGAGCAGTACTTC. Based on the CDR3 plus reference TRBV7-9 and TRBJ2-7, the full variable domain is DTGVSQNPRHKITKRGQNVTFRCDPISEHNRLYWYRQTLGQGPEFLTYFQNEAQLEKSRLLSDRFSAERPKGSFSTLEIQRTEQGDSAMYLCASSLWGQGSGEQYFGPGTRLTVT.